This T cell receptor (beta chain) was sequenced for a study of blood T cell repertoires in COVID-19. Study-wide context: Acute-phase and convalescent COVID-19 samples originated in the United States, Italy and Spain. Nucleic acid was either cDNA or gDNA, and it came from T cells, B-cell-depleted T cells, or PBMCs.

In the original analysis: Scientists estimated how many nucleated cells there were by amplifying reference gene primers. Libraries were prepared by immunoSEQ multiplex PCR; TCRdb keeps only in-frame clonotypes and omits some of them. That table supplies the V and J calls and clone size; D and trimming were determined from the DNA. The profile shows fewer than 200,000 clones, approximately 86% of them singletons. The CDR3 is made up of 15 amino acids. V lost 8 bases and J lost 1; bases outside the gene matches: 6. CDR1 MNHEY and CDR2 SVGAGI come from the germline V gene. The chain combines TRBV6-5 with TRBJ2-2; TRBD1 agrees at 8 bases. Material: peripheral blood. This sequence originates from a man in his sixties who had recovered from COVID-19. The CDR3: CASRLGQGNTGELFF. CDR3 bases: TGTGCCAGCCGCCTCGGACAGGGGAACACCGGGGAGCTGTTTTTT.